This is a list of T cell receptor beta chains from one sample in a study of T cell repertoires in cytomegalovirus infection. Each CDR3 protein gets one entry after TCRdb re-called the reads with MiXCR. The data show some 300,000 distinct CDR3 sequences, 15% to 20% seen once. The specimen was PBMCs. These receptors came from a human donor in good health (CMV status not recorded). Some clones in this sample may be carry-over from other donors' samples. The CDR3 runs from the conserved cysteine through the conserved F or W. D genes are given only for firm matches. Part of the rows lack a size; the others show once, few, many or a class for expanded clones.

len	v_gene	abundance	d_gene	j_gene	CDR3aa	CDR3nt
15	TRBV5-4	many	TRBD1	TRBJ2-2	CASSLRGLNTGELFF	TGTGCCAGCAGCTTGAGGGGGCTAAACACCGGGGAGCTGTTTTTT
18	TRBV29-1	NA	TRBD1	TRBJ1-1	CSVEVQRQGASDNTEAFF	TGCAGCGTTGAAGTTCAACGACAGGGGGCTTCTGATAACACTGAAGCTTTCTTT
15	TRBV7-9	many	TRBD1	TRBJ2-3	CASSFMSSKDRTQYF	TGTGCCAGCAGCTTCATGTCCTCTAAGGACAGGACGCAGTATTTT
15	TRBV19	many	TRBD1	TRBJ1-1	CAVTGRAGGFTEAFF	TGTGCCGTCACCGGTAGGGCAGGGGGCTTCACTGAAGCTTTCTTT
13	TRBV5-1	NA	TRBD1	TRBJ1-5	CASSGGQNQPQHF	TGCGCCAGCAGCGGGGGACAGAATCAGCCCCAGCATTTT
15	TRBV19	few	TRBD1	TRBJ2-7	CASSRTGQGEHEQYF	TGTGCCAGTAGCCGGACGGGACAGGGGGAACACGAGCAGTACTTC
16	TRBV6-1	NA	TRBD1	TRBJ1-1	CASSEWTGGENTEAFF	TGTGCCAGCAGTGAATGGACAGGGGGCGAGAACACTGAAGCTTTCTTT
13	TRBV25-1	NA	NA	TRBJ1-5	CASQPGQNQPQHF	TGTGCCAGTCAGCCGGGGCAAAATCAGCCCCAGCATTTT
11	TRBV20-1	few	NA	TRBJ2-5	CSAVKRETQYF	TGCAGTGCCGTCAAACGAGAGACCCAGTACTTC
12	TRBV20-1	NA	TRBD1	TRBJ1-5	CSAGTANQPQHF	TGCAGTGCCGGGACAGCCAATCAGCCCCAGCATTTT
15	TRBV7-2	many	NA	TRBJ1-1	CASSLGGVGYTEAFF	TGTGCCAGCAGCTTAGGAGGGGTCGGGTACACTGAAGCTTTCTTT
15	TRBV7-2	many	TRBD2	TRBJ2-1	CASSSTSGGYNEQFF	TGTGCCAGCAGCTCGACTAGCGGGGGGTACAATGAGCAGTTCTTC
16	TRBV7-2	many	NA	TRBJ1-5	CASSRAQGHGNQPQHF	TGTGCCAGCAGCCGCGCCCAGGGCCATGGCAATCAGCCCCAGCATTTT
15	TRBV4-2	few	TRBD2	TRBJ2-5	CASSSWTSGRETQYF	TGTGCCAGCAGCAGCTGGACTAGCGGTAGGGAGACCCAGTACTTC